A selection of T cell receptor beta chains follows, all from one sample in a study of shared clonotypes between healthy human individuals. Repertoires were generated with immunoSEQ multiplex PCR, while TCRdb's copy carries only in-frame clones and drops some. The sample shows about 1.1 million clones, roughly 77% of them seen only once. Material: memory CD4+ T cells from PBMCs. The receptors were gathered from a man in his late teens or twenties in good health. Some clones in this sample may be carry-over from other donors' samples. CDR3s leave out the opening cysteine and the closing phenylalanine or tryptophan. Size tells how often a clone was seen (once, few, many) or the class of an expanded clone, and some rows leave it out.

clone_size,v_call,cdr3_aa
once,TRBV18,ASSPRDPYNEQF
.,TRBV4-2,ASSPKTNGNTIY
.,TRBV5-4,ASSRDKSGETQY
few,TRBV28,ASITGLAGDYEQY
.,TRBV30,AWSVRLLGGQAYSNQPQH
few,TRBV30,AWGRLYEQY
few,TRBV28,ATNSLRAGLTYEQY
many,TRBV28,ASMYGGSTYEQY
.,TRBV30,AWSVQPGELF
.,TRBV7-8,ASSLAGRAEFWETQY
.,TRBV7-9,ADQARTDTQY
.,TRBV28,ASSTTSGRAYEQY
.,TRBV29-1,SVCQTDSFLEAF
once,TRBV11-2,ASSPSAGGRETQY
.,TRBV19,ASSIGSSGHFREQY
few,TRBV28,ASSFGTSGSFSYEQY
.,TRBV7-9,AARRGGSTVEQF
once,TRBV6-5,ASTGPGGTVNEQF
.,TRBV28,AIQGRGTYEQY
.,TRBV28,APPAGHQPQH
.,TRBV7-2,ASSLVQAYEQY
.,TRBV4-2,ASSQGTSGGVDTQY
.,TRBV18,ASSPGQGAVEQY
.,TRBV30,AWHPEQKDTEAF
.,TRBV7-3,ASSLSGWGYNEQF
.,TRBV10-3,AISERSEQY
.,TRBV27,ASSAKQNTGELF
.,TRBV11-3,ASSPGGQGLLRNQPQH
many,TRBV13,ASSLLGTSGAYEQY